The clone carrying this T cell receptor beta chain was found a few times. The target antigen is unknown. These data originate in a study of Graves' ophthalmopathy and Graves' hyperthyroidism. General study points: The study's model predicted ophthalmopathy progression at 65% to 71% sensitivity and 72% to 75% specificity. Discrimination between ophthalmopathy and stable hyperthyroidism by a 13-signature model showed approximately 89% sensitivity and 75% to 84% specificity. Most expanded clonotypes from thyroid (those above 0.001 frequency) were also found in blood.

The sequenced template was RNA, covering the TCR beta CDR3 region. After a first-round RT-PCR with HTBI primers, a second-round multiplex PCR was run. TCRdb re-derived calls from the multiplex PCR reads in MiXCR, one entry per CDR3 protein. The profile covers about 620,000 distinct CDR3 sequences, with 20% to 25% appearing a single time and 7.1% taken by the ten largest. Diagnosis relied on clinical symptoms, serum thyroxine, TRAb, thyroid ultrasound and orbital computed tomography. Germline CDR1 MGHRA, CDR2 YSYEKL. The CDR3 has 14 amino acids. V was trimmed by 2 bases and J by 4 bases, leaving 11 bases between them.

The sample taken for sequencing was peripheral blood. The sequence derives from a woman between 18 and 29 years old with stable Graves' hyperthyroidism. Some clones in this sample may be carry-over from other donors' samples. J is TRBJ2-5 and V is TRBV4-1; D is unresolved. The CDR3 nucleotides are TGCGCCAGCAGCCAACAGACCCTCCGAGAGACCCAGTACTTC. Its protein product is CASSQQTLRETQYF.